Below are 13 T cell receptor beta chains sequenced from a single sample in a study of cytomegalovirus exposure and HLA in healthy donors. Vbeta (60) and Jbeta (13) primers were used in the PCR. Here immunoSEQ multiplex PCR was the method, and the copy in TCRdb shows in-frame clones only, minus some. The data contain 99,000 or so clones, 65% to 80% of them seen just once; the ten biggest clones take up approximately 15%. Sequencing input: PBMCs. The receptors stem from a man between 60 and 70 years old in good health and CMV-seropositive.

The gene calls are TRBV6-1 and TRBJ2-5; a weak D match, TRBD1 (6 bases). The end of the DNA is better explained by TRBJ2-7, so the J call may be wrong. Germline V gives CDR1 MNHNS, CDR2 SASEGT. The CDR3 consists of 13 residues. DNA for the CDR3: TGTGCCAGCAGTGTGGGGACAAACTACGAGCAGTACTTC. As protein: CASSVGTNYEQYF.

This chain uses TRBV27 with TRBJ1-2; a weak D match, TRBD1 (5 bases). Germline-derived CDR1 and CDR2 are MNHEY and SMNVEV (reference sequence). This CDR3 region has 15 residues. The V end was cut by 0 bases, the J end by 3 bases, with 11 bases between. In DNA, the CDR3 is TGTGCCAGCAGTTTATCGGCCGGAGGGGACTATGGCTACACCTTC. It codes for CASSLSAGGDYGYTF.

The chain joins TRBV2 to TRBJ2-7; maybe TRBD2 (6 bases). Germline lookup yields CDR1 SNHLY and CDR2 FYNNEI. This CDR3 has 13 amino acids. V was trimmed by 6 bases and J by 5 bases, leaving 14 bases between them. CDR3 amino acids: CASSETSPHEQYF. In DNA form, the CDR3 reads TGTGCCAGCAGCGAGACTAGTCCCCACGAGCAGTACTTC.

CDR3 loop: CALRRRGGHNEQFF. CDR3 in DNA: TGTGCCTTGAGGCGGCGGGGGGGCCACAATGAGCAGTTCTTC. V usage is TRBV30 and J usage is TRBJ2-1; 9 positions agree with TRBD2. Losses at the gene ends were 7 bases for V and 5 bases for J; bases not matched to a gene: 9. The CDR3 extends over 14 amino acids. Germline assignment: CDR1 GTSNPN and CDR2 SVGIG (reference sequence).

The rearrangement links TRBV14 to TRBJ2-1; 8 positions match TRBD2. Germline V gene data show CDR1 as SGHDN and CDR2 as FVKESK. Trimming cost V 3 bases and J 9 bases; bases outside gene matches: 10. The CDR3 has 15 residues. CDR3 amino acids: CASSQVAGTVGEQFF. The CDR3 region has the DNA TGTGCCAGCAGCCAGGTAGCGGGAACGGTCGGTGAGCAGTTCTTC. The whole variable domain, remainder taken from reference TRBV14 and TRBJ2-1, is EAGVTQFPSHSVIEKGQTVTLRCDPISGHDNLYWYRRVMGKEIKFLLHFVKESKQDESGMPNNRFLAERTGGTYSTLKVQPAELEDSGVYFCASSQVAGTVGEQFFGPGTRLTVL.

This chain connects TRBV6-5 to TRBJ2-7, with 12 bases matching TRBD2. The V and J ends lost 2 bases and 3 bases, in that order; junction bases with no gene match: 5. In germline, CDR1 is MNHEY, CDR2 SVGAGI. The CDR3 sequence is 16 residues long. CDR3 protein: CASSYTLAGGFYEQYF. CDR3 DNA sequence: TGTGCCAGCAGTTACACCCTAGCGGGGGGGTTCTACGAGCAGTACTTC.

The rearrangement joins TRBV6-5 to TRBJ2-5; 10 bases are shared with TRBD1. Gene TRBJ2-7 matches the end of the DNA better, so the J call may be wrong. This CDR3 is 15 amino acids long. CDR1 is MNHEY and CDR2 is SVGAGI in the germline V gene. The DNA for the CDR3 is TGTGCCAGCAGACCCGGACAGGGGGGTTTTCACGAGCAGTACTTC. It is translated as CASRPGQGGFHEQYF.

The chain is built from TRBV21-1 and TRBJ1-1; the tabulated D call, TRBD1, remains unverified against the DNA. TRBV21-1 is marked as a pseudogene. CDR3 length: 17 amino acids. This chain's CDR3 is CASSKERGQDLNTEAFF. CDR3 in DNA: TGTGCCAGCAGCAAAGAAAGGGGGCAGGACCTGAACACTGAAGCTTTCTTT.

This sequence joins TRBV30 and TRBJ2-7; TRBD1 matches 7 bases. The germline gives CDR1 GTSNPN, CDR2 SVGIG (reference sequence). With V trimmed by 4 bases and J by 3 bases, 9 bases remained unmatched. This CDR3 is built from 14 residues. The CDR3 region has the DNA TGTGCCTGGACCGTCAGACAGGGAAGCTACGAGCAGTACTTC. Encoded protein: CAWTVRQGSYEQYF.

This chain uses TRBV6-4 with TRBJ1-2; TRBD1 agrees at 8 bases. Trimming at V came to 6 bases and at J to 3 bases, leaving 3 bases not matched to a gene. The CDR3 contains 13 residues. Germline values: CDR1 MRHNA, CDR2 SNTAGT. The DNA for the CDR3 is TGTGCCAGCAGAGGGACAGGAGACTATGGCTACACCTTC. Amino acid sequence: CASRGTGDYGYTF.

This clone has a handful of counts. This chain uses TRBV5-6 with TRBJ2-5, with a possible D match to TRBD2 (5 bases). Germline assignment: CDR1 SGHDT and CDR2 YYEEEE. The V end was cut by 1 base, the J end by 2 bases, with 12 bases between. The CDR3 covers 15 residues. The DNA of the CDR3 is TGTGCCAGCAGCTTGCCATCCGGGGATCAAGAGACCCAGTACTTC. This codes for CASSLPSGDQETQYF.

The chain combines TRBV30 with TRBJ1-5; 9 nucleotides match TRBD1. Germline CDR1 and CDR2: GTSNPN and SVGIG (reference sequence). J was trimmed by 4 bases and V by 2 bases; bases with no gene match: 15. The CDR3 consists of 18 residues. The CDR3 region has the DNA TGTGCCTGGAGTACCGGGACAGGGTCCTACCTTCGAAATCAGCCCCAGCATTTT. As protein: CAWSTGTGSYLRNQPQHF.

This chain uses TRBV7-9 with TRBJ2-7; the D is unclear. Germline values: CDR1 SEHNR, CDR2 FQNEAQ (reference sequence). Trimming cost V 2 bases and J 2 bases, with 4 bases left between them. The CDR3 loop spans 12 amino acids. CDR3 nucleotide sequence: TGTGCCAGCAGCTTACAGACCTACGAGCAGTACTTC. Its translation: CASSLQTYEQYF.